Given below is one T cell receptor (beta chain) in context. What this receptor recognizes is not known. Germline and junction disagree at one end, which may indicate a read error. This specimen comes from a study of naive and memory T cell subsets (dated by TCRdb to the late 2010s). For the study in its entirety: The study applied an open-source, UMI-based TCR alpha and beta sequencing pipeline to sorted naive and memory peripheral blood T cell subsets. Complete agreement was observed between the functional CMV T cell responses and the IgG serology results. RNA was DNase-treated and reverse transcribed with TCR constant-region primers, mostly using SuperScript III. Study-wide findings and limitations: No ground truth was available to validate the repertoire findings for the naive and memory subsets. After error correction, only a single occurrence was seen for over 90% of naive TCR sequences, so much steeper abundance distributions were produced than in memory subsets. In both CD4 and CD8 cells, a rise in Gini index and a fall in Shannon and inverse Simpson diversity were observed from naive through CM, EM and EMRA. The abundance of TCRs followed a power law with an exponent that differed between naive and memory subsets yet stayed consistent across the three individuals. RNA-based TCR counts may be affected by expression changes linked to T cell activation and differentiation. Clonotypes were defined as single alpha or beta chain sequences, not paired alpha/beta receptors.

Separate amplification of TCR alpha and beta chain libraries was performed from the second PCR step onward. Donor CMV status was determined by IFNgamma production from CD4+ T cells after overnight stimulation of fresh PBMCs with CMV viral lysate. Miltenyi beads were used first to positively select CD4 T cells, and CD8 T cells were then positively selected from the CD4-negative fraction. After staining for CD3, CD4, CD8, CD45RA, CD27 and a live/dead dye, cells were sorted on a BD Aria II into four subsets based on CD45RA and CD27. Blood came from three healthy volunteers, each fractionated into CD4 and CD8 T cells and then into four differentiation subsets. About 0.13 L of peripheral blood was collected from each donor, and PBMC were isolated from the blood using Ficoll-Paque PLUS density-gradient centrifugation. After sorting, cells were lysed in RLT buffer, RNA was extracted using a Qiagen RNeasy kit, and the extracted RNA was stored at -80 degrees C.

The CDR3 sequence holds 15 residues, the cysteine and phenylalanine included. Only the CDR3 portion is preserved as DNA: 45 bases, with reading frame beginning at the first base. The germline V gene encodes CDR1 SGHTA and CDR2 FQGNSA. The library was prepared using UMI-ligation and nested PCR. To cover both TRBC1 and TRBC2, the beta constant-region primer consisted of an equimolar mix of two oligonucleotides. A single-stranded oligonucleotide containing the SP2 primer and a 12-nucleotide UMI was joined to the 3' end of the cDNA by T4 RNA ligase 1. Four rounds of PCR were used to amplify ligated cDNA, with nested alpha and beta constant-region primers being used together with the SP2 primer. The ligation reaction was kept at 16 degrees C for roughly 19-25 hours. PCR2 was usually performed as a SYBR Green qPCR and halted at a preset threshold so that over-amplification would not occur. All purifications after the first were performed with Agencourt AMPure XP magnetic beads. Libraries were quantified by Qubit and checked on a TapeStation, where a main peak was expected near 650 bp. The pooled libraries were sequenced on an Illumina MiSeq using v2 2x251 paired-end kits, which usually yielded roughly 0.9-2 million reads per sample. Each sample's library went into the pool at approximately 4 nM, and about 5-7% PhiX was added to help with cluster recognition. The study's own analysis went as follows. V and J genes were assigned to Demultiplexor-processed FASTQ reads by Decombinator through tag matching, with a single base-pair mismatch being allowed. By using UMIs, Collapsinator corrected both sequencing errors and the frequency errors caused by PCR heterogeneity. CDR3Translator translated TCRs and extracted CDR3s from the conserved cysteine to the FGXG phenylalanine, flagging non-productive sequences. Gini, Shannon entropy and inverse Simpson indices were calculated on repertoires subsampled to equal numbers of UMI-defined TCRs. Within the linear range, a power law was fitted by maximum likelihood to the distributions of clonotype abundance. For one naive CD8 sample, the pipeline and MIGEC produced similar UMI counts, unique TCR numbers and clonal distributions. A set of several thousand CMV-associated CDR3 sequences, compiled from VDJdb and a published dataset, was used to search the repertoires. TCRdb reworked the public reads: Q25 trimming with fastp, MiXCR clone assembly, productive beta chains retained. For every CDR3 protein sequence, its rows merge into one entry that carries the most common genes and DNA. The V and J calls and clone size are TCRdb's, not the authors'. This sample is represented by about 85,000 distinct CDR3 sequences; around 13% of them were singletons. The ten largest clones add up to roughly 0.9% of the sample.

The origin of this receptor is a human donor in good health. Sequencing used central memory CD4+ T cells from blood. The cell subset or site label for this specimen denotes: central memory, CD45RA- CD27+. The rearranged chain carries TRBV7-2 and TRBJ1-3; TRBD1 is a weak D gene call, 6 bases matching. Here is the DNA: TGTGCCAGCAGCTTGCAAGGGGGGTCTGAAAACACCATATATTTT. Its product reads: CASSLQGGSENTIYF.